Sequencing of this TCR beta chain was carried out in a study of blood T cell repertoires in COVID-19. Study at large: Samples of COVID-19 (acute and convalescent) were obtained from the United States, Italy and Spain.

V dropped 3 bases and J dropped 0 bases, with 11 bases sitting between them. This CDR3 spans 14 amino acids. CDR1 and CDR2 from the germline V gene are GTSNPN and SVGIG (reference sequence). The protocol was immunoSEQ multiplex PCR, while the TCRdb copy is restricted to in-frame clones and leaves out a portion. In the table there are approximately 70,000 clones, under 90% of which are singletons. This clone appeared many times. The receptor was isolated from a man between 65 and 85 years old who had recovered from COVID-19. Input material: peripheral blood. This chain uses TRBV30 with TRBJ1-2, with a weak D call TRBD1 (6 bases). CDR3 loop: CAWSRTDTNYGYTF. DNA for the CDR3: TGTGCCTGGAGCCGGACAGATACTAACTATGGCTACACCTTC.